This TCR beta chain was captured by sequencing in a study of CD8 T cells in Susac syndrome. An amount of RNA that ranged from roughly 0.45 to 1 ug was reverse transcribed with random hexamers. TCRdb analysed the immunoSEQ multiplex PCR reads with MiXCR anew, one entry per CDR3 protein. The sample contains around 170,000 distinct CDR3 sequences, about 94% of which appear only once. The source material was CD4+ T cells from PBMCs. This TCR was sampled from a human donor with Susac syndrome.

Written as DNA, the CDR3 is TGTGCCAGCAGTGAATTCCGGGGTTATGGAAACATTCAGTACTTC. Translated, it gives CASSEFRGYGNIQYF. V is TRBV25-1 and J is TRBJ2-4; D perhaps matches TRBD2 (5 bases). In germline, CDR1 is MGHDK, CDR2 SYGVNS. Trimming removed 1 base at V and 6 bases at J, with 13 bases between. CDR3 size: 15 residues.